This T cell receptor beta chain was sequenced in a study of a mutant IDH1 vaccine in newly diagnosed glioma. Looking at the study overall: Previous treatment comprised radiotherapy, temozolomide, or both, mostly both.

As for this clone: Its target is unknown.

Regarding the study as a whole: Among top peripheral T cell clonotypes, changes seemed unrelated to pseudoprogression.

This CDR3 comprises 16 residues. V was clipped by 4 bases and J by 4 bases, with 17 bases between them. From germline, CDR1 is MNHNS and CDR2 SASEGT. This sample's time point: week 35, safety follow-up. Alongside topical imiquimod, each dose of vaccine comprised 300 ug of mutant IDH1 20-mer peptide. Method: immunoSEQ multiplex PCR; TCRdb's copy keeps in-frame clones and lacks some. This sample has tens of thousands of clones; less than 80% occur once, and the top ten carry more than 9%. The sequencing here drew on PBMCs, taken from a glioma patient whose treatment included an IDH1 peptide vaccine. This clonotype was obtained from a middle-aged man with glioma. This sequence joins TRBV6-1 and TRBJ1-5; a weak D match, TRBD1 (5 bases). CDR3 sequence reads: CASSGHGGVLNQPQHF. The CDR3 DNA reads TGTGCCAGCAGTGGACACGGAGGGGTGTTGAATCAGCCCCAGCATTTT.